This T cell receptor (beta chain) was identified during a study of CD8 T cells in Susac syndrome. Study in general: Susac syndrome patients were untreated, on corticosteroids with some adding intravenous immunoglobulin, or on intravenous immunoglobulin only.

Reverse transcription of roughly 0.5 to 1 ug RNA was carried out with random hexamers. Coverage of TCR beta CDR3 amplification by immunoSEQ multiplex PCR extended to 54 Vbeta and 13 Jbeta. MiXCR, applied by TCRdb to the immunoSEQ multiplex PCR reads, yields one record per CDR3 protein. The sample lists around 80,000 distinct CDR3 sequences; approximately 93% were seen once. The CDR3 covers 12 residues. The V gene's germline CDR1 is SEHNR and CDR2 FQNEAQ (reference sequence). V dropped 1 base and J dropped 7 bases, with 7 bases sitting between them. The sequence came from a human donor with Susac syndrome. The chain is built from TRBV7-9 and TRBJ1-1, with D uncertain. Material for sequencing was CD8+ T cells from PBMCs. CDR3 DNA: TGTGCCAGCAGCTTAGACCCTTTTGAAGCTTTCTTT. As protein: CASSLDPFEAFF.